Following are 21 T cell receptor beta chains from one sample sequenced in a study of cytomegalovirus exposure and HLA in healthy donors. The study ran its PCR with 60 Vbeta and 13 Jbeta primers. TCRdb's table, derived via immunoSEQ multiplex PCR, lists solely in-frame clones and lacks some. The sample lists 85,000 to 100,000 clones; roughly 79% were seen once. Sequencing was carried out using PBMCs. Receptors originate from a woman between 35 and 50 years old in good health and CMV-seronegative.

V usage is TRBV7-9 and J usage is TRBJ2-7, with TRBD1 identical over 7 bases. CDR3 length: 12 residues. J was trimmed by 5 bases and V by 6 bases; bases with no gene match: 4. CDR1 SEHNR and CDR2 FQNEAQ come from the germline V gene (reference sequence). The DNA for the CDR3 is TGTGCCAGCAGTCTAGGGGGCGACGAGCAGTACTTC. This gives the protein CASSLGGDEQYF.

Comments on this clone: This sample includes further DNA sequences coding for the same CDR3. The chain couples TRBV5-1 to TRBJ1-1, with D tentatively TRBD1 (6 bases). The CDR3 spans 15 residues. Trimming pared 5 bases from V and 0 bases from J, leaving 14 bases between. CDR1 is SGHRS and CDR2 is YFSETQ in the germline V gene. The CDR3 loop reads CASRYSPGVNTEAFF. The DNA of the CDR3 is TGCGCCAGCAGGTATAGCCCAGGGGTGAACACTGAAGCTTTCTTT. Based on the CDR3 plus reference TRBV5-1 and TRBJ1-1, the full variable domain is KAGVTQTPRYLIKTRGQQVTLSCSPISGHRSVSWYQQTPGQGLQFLFEYFSETQRNKGNFPGRFSGRQFSNSRSEMNVSTLELGDSALYLCASRYSPGVNTEAFFGQGTRLTVV.

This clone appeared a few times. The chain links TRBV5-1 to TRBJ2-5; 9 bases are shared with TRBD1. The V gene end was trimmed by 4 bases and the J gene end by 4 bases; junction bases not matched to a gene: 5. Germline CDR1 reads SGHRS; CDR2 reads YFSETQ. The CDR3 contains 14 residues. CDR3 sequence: CASSPGDRAETQYF. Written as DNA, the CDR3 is TGCGCCAGCAGCCCGGGGGACAGGGCAGAGACCCAGTACTTC.

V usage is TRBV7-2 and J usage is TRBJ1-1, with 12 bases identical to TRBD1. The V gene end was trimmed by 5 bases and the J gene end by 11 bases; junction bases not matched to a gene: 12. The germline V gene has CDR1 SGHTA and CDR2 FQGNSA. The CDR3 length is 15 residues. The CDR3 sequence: CASSLTGTGGVWAFF. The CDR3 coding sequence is TGTGCCAGCAGCCTTACCGGGACAGGGGGCGTCTGGGCTTTCTTT.

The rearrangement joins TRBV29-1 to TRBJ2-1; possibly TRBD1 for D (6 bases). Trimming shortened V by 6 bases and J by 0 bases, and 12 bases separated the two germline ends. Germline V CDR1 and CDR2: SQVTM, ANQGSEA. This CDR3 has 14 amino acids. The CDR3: CSVVGTNSYNEQFF. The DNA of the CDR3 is TGCAGCGTCGTCGGGACAAACTCCTACAATGAGCAGTTCTTC.

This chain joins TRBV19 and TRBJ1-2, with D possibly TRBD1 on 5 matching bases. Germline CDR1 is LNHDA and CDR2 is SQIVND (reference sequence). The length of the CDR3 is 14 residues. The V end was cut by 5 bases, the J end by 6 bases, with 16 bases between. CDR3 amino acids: CASSFRLEGNGYTF. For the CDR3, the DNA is TGTGCCAGTAGTTTCCGGCTGGAGGGGAATGGCTACACCTTC. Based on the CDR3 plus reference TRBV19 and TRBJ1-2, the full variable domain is DGGITQSPKYLFRKEGQNVTLSCEQNLNHDAMYWYRQDPGQGLRLIYYSQIVNDFQKGDIAEGYSVSREKKESFPLTVTSAQKNPTAFYLCASSFRLEGNGYTFGSGTRLTVV.

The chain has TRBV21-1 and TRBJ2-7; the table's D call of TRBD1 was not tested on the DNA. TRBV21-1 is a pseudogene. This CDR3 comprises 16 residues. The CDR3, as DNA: TGTGCCAGCAGCTCCTACCCCCAGGGTTCAGCCTACGAGCAGTACTTC. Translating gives CASSSYPQGSAYEQYF.

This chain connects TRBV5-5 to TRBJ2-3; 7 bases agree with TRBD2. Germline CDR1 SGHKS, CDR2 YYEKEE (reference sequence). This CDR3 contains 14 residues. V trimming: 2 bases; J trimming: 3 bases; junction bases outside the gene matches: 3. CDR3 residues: CASSLSGGTDTQYF. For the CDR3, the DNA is TGTGCCAGCAGCTTATCCGGGGGGACAGATACGCAGTATTTT.

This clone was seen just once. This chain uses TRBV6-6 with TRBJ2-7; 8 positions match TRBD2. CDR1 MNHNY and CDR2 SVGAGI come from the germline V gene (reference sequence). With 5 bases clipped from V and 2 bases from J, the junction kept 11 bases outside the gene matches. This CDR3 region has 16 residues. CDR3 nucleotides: TGTGCCAGCAGTGCCCGCCGTAGCGGGGATACCTACGAGCAGTACTTC. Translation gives CASSARRSGDTYEQYF.

CDR3 region: CASSPTGGPDEQYF. The DNA for the CDR3 is TGTGCCAGCAGCCCGACAGGGGGCCCCGACGAGCAGTACTTC. The chain employs TRBV5-8 and TRBJ2-7, with 10 nucleotides matching TRBD1. CDR1 and CDR2 (germline): SGHTS, YDEGEE. The CDR3 loop spans 14 amino acids. After removal of 4 bases from V and 5 bases from J, the junction contained 6 bases not matched to a gene.

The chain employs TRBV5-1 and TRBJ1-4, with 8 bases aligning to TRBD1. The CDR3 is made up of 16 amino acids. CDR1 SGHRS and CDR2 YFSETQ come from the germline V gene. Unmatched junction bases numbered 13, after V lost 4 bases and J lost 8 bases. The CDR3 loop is CASSPGQGKSREKLFF. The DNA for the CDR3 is TGCGCCAGCAGCCCTGGACAGGGCAAGTCGCGGGAAAAACTGTTTTTT.

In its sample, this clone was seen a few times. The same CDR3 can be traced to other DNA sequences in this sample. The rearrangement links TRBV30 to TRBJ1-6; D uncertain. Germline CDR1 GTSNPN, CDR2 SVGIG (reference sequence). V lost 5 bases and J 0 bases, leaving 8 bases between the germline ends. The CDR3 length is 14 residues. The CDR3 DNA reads TGTGCCTGGCAATGGAGCTCCTATAATTCACCCCTCCACTTT. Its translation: CAWQWSSYNSPLHF.

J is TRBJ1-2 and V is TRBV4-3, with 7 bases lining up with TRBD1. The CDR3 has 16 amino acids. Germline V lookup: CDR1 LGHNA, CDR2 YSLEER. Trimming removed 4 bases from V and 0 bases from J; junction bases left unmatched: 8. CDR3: CASSPYEGAANYGYTF. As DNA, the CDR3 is TGCGCCAGCAGCCCCTATGAGGGGGCAGCTAACTATGGCTACACCTTC.

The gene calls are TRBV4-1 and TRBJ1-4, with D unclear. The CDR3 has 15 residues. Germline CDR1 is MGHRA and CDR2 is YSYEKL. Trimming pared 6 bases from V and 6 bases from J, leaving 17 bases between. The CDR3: CASRLNSNPYEKLFF. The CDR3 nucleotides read TGCGCCAGCAGGTTGAACAGCAATCCCTATGAAAAACTGTTTTTT.

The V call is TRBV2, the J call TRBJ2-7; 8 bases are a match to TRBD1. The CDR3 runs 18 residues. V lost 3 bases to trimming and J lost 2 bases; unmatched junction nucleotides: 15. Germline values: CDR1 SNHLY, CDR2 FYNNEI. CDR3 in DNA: TGTGCCAGCAGTGAGCCGGGACAGGTACCCCTAGAGCCCTACGAGCAGTACTTC. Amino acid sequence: CASSEPGQVPLEPYEQYF.

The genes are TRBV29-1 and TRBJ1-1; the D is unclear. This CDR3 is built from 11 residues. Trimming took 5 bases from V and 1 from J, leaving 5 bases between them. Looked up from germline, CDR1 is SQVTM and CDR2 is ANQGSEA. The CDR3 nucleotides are TGCAGCGTTCACGGGAACACTGAAGCTTTCTTT. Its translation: CSVHGNTEAFF. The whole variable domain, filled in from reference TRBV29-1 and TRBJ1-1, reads SAVISQKPSRDICQRGTSLTIQCQVDSQVTMMFWYRQQPGQSLTLIATANQGSEATYESGFVIDKFPISRPNLTFSTLTVSNMSPEDSSIYLCSVHGNTEAFFGQGTRLTVV.

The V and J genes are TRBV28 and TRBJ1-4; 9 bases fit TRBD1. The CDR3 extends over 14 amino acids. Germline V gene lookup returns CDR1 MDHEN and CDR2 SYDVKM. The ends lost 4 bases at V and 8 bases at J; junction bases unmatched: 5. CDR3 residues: CASSSTGGEEKLFF. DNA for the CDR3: TGTGCCAGCAGTTCGACAGGGGGGGAAGAAAAACTGTTTTTT.

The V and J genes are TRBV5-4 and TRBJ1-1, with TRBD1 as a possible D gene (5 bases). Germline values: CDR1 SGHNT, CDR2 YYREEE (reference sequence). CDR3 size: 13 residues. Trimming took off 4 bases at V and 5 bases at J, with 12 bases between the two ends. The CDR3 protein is CASSPPRGTEAFF. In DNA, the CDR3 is TGTGCCAGCAGCCCCCCCCGGGGGACTGAAGCTTTCTTT.

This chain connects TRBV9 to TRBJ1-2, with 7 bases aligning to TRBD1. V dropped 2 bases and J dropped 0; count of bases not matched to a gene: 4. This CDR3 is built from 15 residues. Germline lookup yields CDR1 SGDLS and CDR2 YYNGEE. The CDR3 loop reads CASSVDGTANYGYTF. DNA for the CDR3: TGTGCCAGCAGCGTCGACGGGACAGCTAACTATGGCTACACCTTC.

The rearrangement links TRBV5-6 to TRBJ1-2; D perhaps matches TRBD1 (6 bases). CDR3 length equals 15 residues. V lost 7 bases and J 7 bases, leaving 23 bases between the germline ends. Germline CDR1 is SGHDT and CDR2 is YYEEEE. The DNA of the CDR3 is TGTGCCAGCCAACCGCCCCTCGGGGGGGCGACTGGCTACACCTTC. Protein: CASQPPLGGATGYTF. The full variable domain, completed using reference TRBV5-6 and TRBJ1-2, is DAGVTQSPTHLIKTRGQQVTLRCSPKSGHDTVSWYQQALGQGPQFIFQYYEEEERQRGNFPDRFSGHQFPNYSSELNVNALLLGDSALYLCASQPPLGGATGYTFGSGTRLTVV.

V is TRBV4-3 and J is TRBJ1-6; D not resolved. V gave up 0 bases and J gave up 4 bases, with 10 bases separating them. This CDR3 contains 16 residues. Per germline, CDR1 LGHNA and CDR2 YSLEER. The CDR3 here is CASSQDLWQYNSPLHF. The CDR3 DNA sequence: TGCGCCAGCAGCCAAGATCTCTGGCAGTATAATTCACCCCTCCACTTT.